Listed here are 20 T cell receptor beta chains from one sample, sequenced in a study of T-cell memory formation after mild COVID-19. MiXCR, run by TCRdb on the 5' RACE reads, gives a single entry per CDR3 protein. The data contain 100,000 to 150,000 distinct CDR3 sequences, 5% to 6.5% of them singletons. The specimen was PBMCs or a T cell subset sorted from them (not recorded which). Receptors originate from an adult woman who had mild COVID-19 (a few samples of this study predate the infection). Cell type and time point are not known.

V is TRBV3-1 and J is TRBJ1-5; a weak D match, TRBD1 (5 bases). The CDR3 totals 15 residues. The V end was cut by 1 base, the J end by 2 bases, with 9 bases between. CDR1 and CDR2 (germline): LGHDT, YNNKEL (reference sequence). Here the CDR3 reads CASSQGGVGNQPQHF. CDR3 sequence (DNA): TGTGCCAGCAGCCAAGGAGGGGTGGGCAATCAGCCCCAGCATTTT. The whole variable domain, filled in from reference TRBV3-1 and TRBJ1-5, reads DTAVSQTPKYLVTQMGNDKSIKCEQNLGHDTMYWYKQDSKKFLKIMFSYNNKELIINETVPNRFSPKSPDKAHLNLHINSLELGDSAVYFCASSQGGVGNQPQHFGDGTRLSIL.

In its sample, this clonotype was seen a few times. The chain joins TRBV20-1 to TRBJ2-1, with unresolved D. CDR1 is DFQATT and CDR2 is SNEGSKA in the germline V gene (reference sequence). Trimming removed 5 bases at V and 7 bases at J, with 18 bases between. This CDR3 contains 14 residues. The CDR3 sequence is CSAASTKRWNEQFF. The CDR3 nucleotides are TGCAGTGCTGCGAGCACCAAGAGGTGGAATGAGCAGTTCTTC.

This rearrangement joins TRBV3-1 to TRBJ1-1, with D unresolved. Germline V lookup: CDR1 LGHDT, CDR2 YNNKEL (reference sequence). Between the trimmed V and J ends, which lost 0 bases and 0 bases, there was a span of 8 bases. The CDR3 totals 15 residues. The CDR3 nucleotides are TGTGCCAGCAGCCAAGAACGGATTATGAACACTGAAGCTTTCTTT. This codes for CASSQERIMNTEAFF.

This clonotype has only a few counts. The rearrangement links TRBV6-1 to TRBJ2-7, with D perhaps matching TRBD1 (6 bases). With 7 bases removed from V and 4 bases from J, the gap between germline ends came to 8 bases. Per germline, CDR1 MNHNS and CDR2 SASEGT. There are 11 residues in the CDR3. CDR3 residues: CASNRVYEQYF. Here the CDR3 DNA reads TGTGCCAGCAACAGGGTATACGAGCAGTACTTC.

This clonotype has a count of ten or more. The V call is TRBV7-2, the J call TRBJ2-6; D unresolved. Germline V gene data show CDR1 as SGHTA and CDR2 as FQGNSA. There are 15 residues in the CDR3. V lost 4 bases to trimming and J lost 0 bases, with 7 bases between them. CDR3 DNA: TGTGCCAGCAGCTCGACCGGCTCTGGGGCCAACGTCCTGACTTTC. This sequence encodes CASSSTGSGANVLTF.

The rearrangement uses TRBV7-2 and TRBJ2-2; no clear D gene. Germline V gene lookup returns CDR1 SGHTA and CDR2 FQGNSA. V was cut by 1 base and J by 2 bases, with 11 bases left in between. The CDR3 runs 16 residues. As DNA, the CDR3 is TGTGCCAGCAGCTTAGTTGACGTTCGAAACACCGGGGAGCTGTTTTTT. Translating it yields CASSLVDVRNTGELFF.

There are many counts of this clonotype. The chain is built from TRBV11-3 and TRBJ2-2; D is unresolved. Germline-derived CDR1 and CDR2 are SGHNT and YENEEA. CDR3 length: 13 residues. Trimming removed 2 bases from V and 3 bases from J, with 4 bases in between. CDR3 loop: CASSLPDTGELFF. Written as DNA, the CDR3 is TGTGCCAGCAGCTTACCAGACACCGGGGAGCTGTTTTTT.

This sequence joins TRBV3-1 and TRBJ2-1; D is ambiguous. Germline assignment: CDR1 LGHDT and CDR2 YNNKEL (reference sequence). Trimming took off 4 bases at V and 4 bases at J, with 17 bases between the two ends. The CDR3 runs 16 residues. CDR3 nucleotides: TGTGCCAGCAGCCTCGCCCCGCCCGGCAAATACAATGAGCAGTTCTTC. Encoded protein: CASSLAPPGKYNEQFF.

This clonotype was counted at least ten times. V usage is TRBV5-1 and J usage is TRBJ1-1, with TRBD1 as a possible D gene (5 bases). Deletions cut 4 bases from V and 5 bases from J, with 18 bases between. The CDR3 spans 15 residues. Per the germline V gene, CDR1 is SGHRS and CDR2 is YFSETQ. CDR3: CASSRIQAPGTEAFF. Written as DNA, the CDR3 is TGCGCCAGCAGCCGGATACAGGCCCCCGGGACTGAAGCTTTCTTT.

This clonotype was observed many times. The chain is built from TRBV20-1 and TRBJ2-3, with 9 bases matching TRBD2. The germline V gene has CDR1 DFQATT and CDR2 SNEGSKA (reference sequence). Trimming at V came to 2 bases and at J to 3 bases, leaving 3 bases not matched to a gene. The CDR3 spans 14 residues. This CDR3 is CSARRAGGTDTQYF. The DNA of the CDR3 is TGCAGTGCTAGAAGAGCGGGGGGTACAGATACGCAGTATTTT.

The genes are TRBV10-3 and TRBJ2-7; TRBD1 or TRBD2 may be the D gene (5 bases each). In germline, CDR1 is ENHRY, CDR2 SYGVKD. V was trimmed by 0 bases and J by 2 bases, leaving 8 bases between them. This CDR3 is 14 amino acids long. CDR3 residues: CAISESGTAYEQYF. The CDR3 nucleotides read TGTGCCATCAGTGAGTCAGGGACCGCCTACGAGCAGTACTTC.

The rearrangement uses TRBV7-8 and TRBJ2-2; D is unclear. The V and J ends lost 0 bases and 5 bases respectively, with 7 bases between them. In germline, CDR1 is SGHVS, CDR2 FQNEAQ. The CDR3 is 14 residues long. CDR3 in DNA: TGTGCCAGCAGCTTAGCCGTGGATACCGGGGAGCTGTTTTTT. This encodes CASSLAVDTGELFF.

This clonotype was picked up many times. The chain links TRBV7-2 to TRBJ1-4; TRBD1 matches 8 bases. V dropped 5 bases and J dropped 7; count of bases not matched to a gene: 9. The CDR3 contains 15 residues. The V gene's germline CDR1 is SGHTA and CDR2 FQGNSA. For the CDR3, the DNA is TGTGCCAGCAGCCCCGGACAGGGAGGGGGTGAAAAACTGTTTTTT. This codes for CASSPGQGGGEKLFF.

V and J are TRBV6-1 and TRBJ1-2; D possibly corresponds to TRBD1 (5 bases). Germline loops: CDR1 MNHNS, CDR2 SASEGT. V was pared by 2 bases and J by 2 bases, with 9 bases between. This CDR3 spans 14 amino acids. The CDR3 nucleotides are TGTGCCAGCAGTGAATGGCAGGGCAACTATGGCTACACCTTC. Amino acids: CASSEWQGNYGYTF.

In its sample, this clonotype was seen many times. The rearrangement uses TRBV20-1 and TRBJ1-1; D call uncertain. The V and J ends lost 3 bases and 1 base respectively, with 6 bases between them. The CDR3 is 12 residues long. CDR1 DFQATT and CDR2 SNEGSKA come from the germline V gene (reference sequence). CDR3 coding DNA: TGCAGTGCTAGTCGGGGGAACACTGAAGCTTTCTTT. It is translated as CSASRGNTEAFF.

This clonotype was observed a handful of times. The chain joins TRBV12-3 or TRBV12-4 to TRBJ2-1; 7 bases are shared with TRBD2. The CDR3 runs to 13 residues. V was pared by 8 bases and J by 4 bases, with 5 bases of the junction left unmatched. The CDR3 spells CASGRGTYNEQFF. In DNA form, the CDR3 reads TGTGCCAGCGGGAGGGGCACTTACAATGAGCAGTTCTTC.

There are a few counts of this clonotype. The V call is TRBV7-6, the J call TRBJ1-3; D is undetermined. Germline assignment: CDR1 SGHVS and CDR2 FNYEAQ. The CDR3 loop spans 12 amino acids. Trimming cost V 2 bases and J 5 bases, with 4 bases left between them. CDR3 in amino acids: CASSLWRNTIYF. The CDR3 nucleotides are TGTGCCAGCAGCTTATGGAGAAACACCATATATTTT.

In its sample, this clonotype was seen a few times. The chain has TRBV29-1 and TRBJ2-1; 8 positions match TRBD1. Germline V gene lookup returns CDR1 SQVTM and CDR2 ANQGSEA. The CDR3 has 16 residues. Trimming took 4 bases from V and 7 from J; bases not matched to a gene: 15. CDR3 in amino acids: CSVVNQGATFGNEQFF. CDR3 in DNA: TGCAGCGTTGTTAATCAGGGGGCGACTTTTGGGAATGAGCAGTTCTTC.

This clonotype was found a few times. The chain employs TRBV4-2 and TRBJ2-1; 12 bases are shared with TRBD2. Germline V lookup: CDR1 LGHNA, CDR2 YNFKEQ. With V trimmed by 4 bases and J by 8 bases, 6 bases remained unmatched. CDR3 length equals 15 residues. CDR3 loop: CASSPRTSGVYEQFF. The CDR3 DNA reads TGTGCCAGCAGCCCCCGGACTAGCGGGGTCTATGAGCAGTTCTTC.

This clonotype was counted many times. This chain joins TRBV20-1 and TRBJ2-3; 10 nucleotides line up with TRBD1. Germline V gene lookup returns CDR1 DFQATT and CDR2 SNEGSKA (reference sequence). The CDR3 has 15 amino acids. With V trimmed by 7 bases and J by 4 bases, 11 bases remained unmatched. DNA for the CDR3: TGCAGTGTAAATCCTCGGGACAGGGGAGCAGATACGCAGTATTTT. This encodes CSVNPRDRGADTQYF.